This TCR beta chain was captured in a study of PD-L1 blockade in urothelial cancer. The overall study: Starting in the mid-2010s, patients were given atezolizumab (1,200 mg intravenously every 3 weeks). In the patient group, about 85% of the roughly 29 were males with bladder-origin urothelial cancer. Blood samples had a median of 141,255 T cells, 83,000 or so unique TCRs, and clonality approximately 0.085.

TCRdb's table, derived via immunoSEQ multiplex PCR, lists solely in-frame clones and lacks some. The sample lists about 38,000 clones; around 80% were seen once. A total of 1 to 8 samples per patient were collected pretreatment and on-treatment. This sequence was found in a man aged 55-75 years with urothelial cancer. Sequences were derived from PBMCs, sampled around atezolizumab (anti-PD-L1) treatment.

CDR3 residues: CASSRGRGGPYEQYF. The CDR3 region has the DNA TGTGCCAGCAGCCGGGGGAGGGGAGGGCCTTACGAGCAGTACTTC. V is TRBV4-2 and J is TRBJ2-7, with TRBD2 matching over 7 bases. This CDR3 is 15 amino acids long. Per the germline V gene, CDR1 is LGHNA and CDR2 is YNFKEQ. The J segment lost 4 bases and the V segment lost 4 bases, leaving 10 bases of the junction unmatched.